The clone carrying this T cell receptor (beta chain) was detected many times. Its antigen is unidentified. The sample is drawn from a study of T-cell reconstitution after alpha-beta-depleted transplantation in children. General study points: Roughly two months post-transplant, alpha-beta T cells reportedly originated from several hundred graft clones that had expanded.

A library of TCRbeta sequences, prepared with unique molecular identifiers, was generated. In TCRdb, the PCR reads were re-called with MiXCR into one record per CDR3 protein. The table lists 73,000 or so distinct CDR3 sequences, 4.9% of them singletons. This receptor was taken from a boy less than two years old who had a stem cell transplant for acute myeloid leukemia, so the T cells may come from the graft donor. The material sequenced was PBMCs, mostly from graft donor cells, taken 180 days after TCRalphabeta/CD19-depleted stem cell transplant.

The CDR3 DNA reads TGCGCCAGCAGCTTCGGGAGTCCGCGAAGGGGAGCGGGCGGGGAGCTGTTTTTT. This translates into CASSFGSPRRGAGGELFF. The V and J genes are TRBV5-1 and TRBJ2-2, with a tentative D call TRBD2 (6 bases). V was shortened by 2 bases and J by 7 bases, with 24 bases between the two germline ends. The germline V gene encodes CDR1 SGHRS and CDR2 YFSETQ. This CDR3 has 18 residues.